This TCR beta chain was obtained from a study of cytomegalovirus exposure and HLA in healthy donors. Looking at the study overall: An earlier analysis identified more than 90 million unique TCR beta sequences in 150 million to 200 million T cells. HLA-typed donors were the source of tens of millions of unique TCRs, which an early data release held.

CDR1 is LNHDA, CDR2 SQIVND, per germline (reference sequence). The CDR3 runs to 15 residues. The junction had 9 bases not matched to a gene; V was cut back by 6 bases and J by 1 base. Points on this clone: Its antigen is as yet unknown.

It was with 60 Vbeta and 13 Jbeta primers that the PCR ran. Assay used: immunoSEQ multiplex PCR; TCRdb lists only in-frame clones, some missing. The table records around 61,000 clones, almost 70% of them present only once. Study-wide findings and caveats: The study listed approximately 170 cytomegalovirus-associated TCR beta chains.

Participants comprised healthy donors of bone marrow. Sequenced input: PBMCs. The TCR was taken from a middle-aged man in good health and CMV-seropositive. The V gene is TRBV19, the J gene TRBJ2-7, with 7 nucleotides matching TRBD2. The chain's CDR3 is CASRKSPGLSYEQYF. CDR3 nucleotide sequence: TGTGCCAGTAGAAAATCACCGGGACTATCCTACGAGCAGTACTTC.